The 18 T cell receptor beta chains below come from one sample, sequenced in a study of cytomegalovirus exposure and HLA in healthy donors. Primers: 60 Vbeta forward and 13 Jbeta reverse. Method: immunoSEQ multiplex PCR; TCRdb's copy keeps in-frame clones and lacks some. This table holds approximately 150,000 clones, 60% to 85% found once. The sample comprised PBMCs. The source of these receptors is a man aged 30 to 39 in good health and CMV-seropositive.

V usage is TRBV12-5 and J usage is TRBJ2-2; D gene uncertain. V was clipped by 5 bases and J by 3 bases, with 7 bases between them. Germline loops: CDR1 LGHNT, CDR2 FRNRAP. The CDR3 covers 13 residues. The CDR3 nucleotides are TGTGCTAGTGGTGACACCTACACCGGGGAGCTGTTTTTT. This encodes CASGDTYTGELFF.

The genes are TRBV11-2 and TRBJ2-7, with 7 bases that match TRBD1. The germline V gene encodes CDR1 SGHAT and CDR2 FQNNGV. CDR3 size: 15 residues. Trimming removed 5 bases from V and 2 bases from J; junction bases left unmatched: 9. CDR3 amino acids: CASSLTTDRAYEQYF. The CDR3 nucleotides read TGTGCCAGCAGCCTCACAACAGACAGGGCCTACGAGCAGTACTTC.

The chain is built from TRBV19 and TRBJ2-1; 7 nucleotides match TRBD2. The CDR3 has 16 residues. Germline V gene lookup returns CDR1 LNHDA and CDR2 SQIVND (reference sequence). V lost 5 bases to trimming and J lost 0 bases; unmatched junction nucleotides: 7. CDR3 DNA sequence: TGTGCCAGTAGTCCTCTCTGGGGGGGCTCCTACAATGAGCAGTTCTTC. Amino acid sequence: CASSPLWGGSYNEQFF. The full variable domain, completed using reference TRBV19 and TRBJ2-1, is DGGITQSPKYLFRKEGQNVTLSCEQNLNHDAMYWYRQDPGQGLRLIYYSQIVNDFQKGDIAEGYSVSREKKESFPLTVTSAQKNPTAFYLCASSPLWGGSYNEQFFGPGTRLTVL.

This clone was observed a few times. The chain carries TRBV4-3 and TRBJ2-1; TRBD1 might be the D (6 bases). Germline V gene data show CDR1 as LGHNA and CDR2 as YSLEER. The CDR3 runs 13 residues. V lost 0 bases, J lost 10 bases, and 10 bases lay in between. CDR3: CASSQEAGQEQFF. CDR3 DNA sequence: TGCGCCAGCAGCCAAGAAGCAGGACAGGAGCAGTTCTTC.

The V and J genes are TRBV7-2 and TRBJ2-7; TRBD2 matches at 15 bases. V shed 4 bases and J 6 bases; nucleotides not matched to a gene: 4. This CDR3 is 15 amino acids long. Germline V gene data show CDR1 as SGHTA and CDR2 as FQGNSA. The CDR3 reads CASSSRTSGGAEQYF. The CDR3 coding sequence is TGTGCCAGCAGCTCTCGGACTAGCGGGGGGGCCGAGCAGTACTTC.

CDR3 sequence reads: CAWTSSSTDTQYF. The DNA for the CDR3 is TGTGCCTGGACTTCGAGTAGCACAGATACGCAGTATTTT. The chain recombines TRBV30 with TRBJ2-3; D is unclear. The CDR3 is 13 amino acids. Germline V gene lookup returns CDR1 GTSNPN and CDR2 SVGIG (reference sequence). Between the trimmed V and J ends, which lost 4 bases and 0 bases, there was a span of 8 bases.

This clone was observed once. The chain uses TRBV6-1 and TRBJ2-7; the D gene is possibly TRBD2 (5 bases). Trimming shortened V by 0 bases and J by 4 bases, and 10 bases separated the two germline ends. The CDR3 runs to 14 residues. Germline V gives CDR1 MNHNS, CDR2 SASEGT. The CDR3 coding sequence is TGTGCCAGCAGTGAAGCGGTCTGGAGGTACGAGCAGTACTTC. Residues: CASSEAVWRYEQYF.

The rearrangement uses TRBV7-9 and TRBJ1-1, with D tentatively TRBD1 (5 bases). The CDR3 has 15 residues. Germline-derived CDR1 and CDR2 are SEHNR and FQNEAQ (reference sequence). Trimming took 5 bases from V and 5 from J, leaving 18 bases between them. The CDR3 is CASSKVSGRGTEAFF. Written as DNA, the CDR3 is TGTGCCAGCAGCAAAGTGTCGGGGCGGGGGACTGAAGCTTTCTTT.

The genes are TRBV2 and TRBJ1-2, with TRBD1 matching over 10 bases. The CDR3 is made up of 14 amino acids. Germline values: CDR1 SNHLY, CDR2 FYNNEI. The V gene end was trimmed by 4 bases and the J gene end by 2 bases; junction bases not matched to a gene: 1. Here the CDR3 reads CASSGDRGNYGYTF. CDR3 DNA: TGTGCCAGCAGTGGGGACAGGGGCAACTATGGCTACACCTTC.

This clone was counted once. The chain is built from TRBV2 and TRBJ2-1, with 10 bases identical to TRBD2. This CDR3 is built from 17 residues. Germline V gives CDR1 SNHLY, CDR2 FYNNEI. Trimming took 3 bases from V and 1 from J; bases not matched to a gene: 6. CDR3 sequence reads: CASSDLTSGLSYNEQFF. CDR3 coding DNA: TGTGCCAGCAGTGACCTGACTAGCGGGTTATCCTACAATGAGCAGTTCTTC.

The chain carries TRBV19 and TRBJ1-2; TRBD1 might be the D (6 bases). CDR1 and CDR2 from the germline V gene are LNHDA and SQIVND (reference sequence). V was shortened by 2 bases and J by 4 bases, with 11 bases between the two germline ends. The CDR3 sequence is 14 residues long. This chain's CDR3 is CASSINRESYGYTF. The CDR3 DNA reads TGTGCCAGTAGTATAAACAGGGAGTCCTATGGCTACACCTTC. Drawing the rest from reference TRBV19 and TRBJ1-2, the complete variable domain is DGGITQSPKYLFRKEGQNVTLSCEQNLNHDAMYWYRQDPGQGLRLIYYSQIVNDFQKGDIAEGYSVSREKKESFPLTVTSAQKNPTAFYLCASSINRESYGYTFGSGTRLTVV.

V gene TRBV2 combines with J gene TRBJ1-5; 7 bases agree with TRBD1. The V gene's germline CDR1 is SNHLY and CDR2 FYNNEI. This CDR3 is built from 16 residues. After removal of 6 bases from V and 1 base from J, the junction contained 9 bases not matched to a gene. The CDR3 DNA follows: TGTGCCAGCAGACCTCACAGGGGTTCAAGCAATCAGCCCCAGCATTTT. Its translation is CASRPHRGSSNQPQHF.

This chain links TRBV9 with TRBJ2-5; D may be TRBD2 (6 bases). Per the germline V gene, CDR1 is SGDLS and CDR2 is YYNGEE. V was clipped by 4 bases and J by 5 bases, with 18 bases between them. The CDR3 is 15 amino acids. CDR3 protein: CASSSGTSGGETQYF. Written as DNA, the CDR3 is TGTGCCAGCAGCTCAGGGACGTCAGGAGGGGAGACCCAGTACTTC.

In the case of this clone: Other DNA sequences in this specimen translate into the identical CDR3. The chain uses TRBV7-9 and TRBJ2-3; 7 bases are a match to TRBD1. Trimming removed 3 bases from V and 0 bases from J; junction bases left unmatched: 3. CDR1 and CDR2 from the germline V gene are SEHNR and FQNEAQ (reference sequence). The CDR3 totals 15 residues. The CDR3 protein is CASSFRGQSTDTQYF. The DNA for the CDR3 is TGTGCCAGCAGCTTTAGGGGGCAGAGCACAGATACGCAGTATTTT.

The rearrangement joins TRBV30 to TRBJ1-5; 10 bases fit TRBD1. Unmatched junction bases numbered 8, after V lost 0 bases and J lost 6 bases. From germline, CDR1 is GTSNPN and CDR2 SVGIG (reference sequence). The CDR3 extends over 16 amino acids. DNA for the CDR3: TGTGCCTGGAGTGTAAGTTGGACAGGGGGTAGTCAGCCCCAGCATTTT. This codes for CAWSVSWTGGSQPQHF.

A single count supports this clone. The rearrangement joins TRBV11-2 to TRBJ2-7, with TRBD2 identical over 11 bases. The germline gives CDR1 SGHAT, CDR2 FQNNGV. J lost 6 bases, V lost 9 bases, and 10 bases had no gene match. This CDR3 is built from 14 residues. CDR3 sequence reads: CASSGGATSSEQYF. In DNA, the CDR3 is TGTGCCAGTAGCGGGGGGGCAACTAGTTCCGAGCAGTACTTC. Full variable domain (outside the CDR3, taken from reference TRBV11-2 and TRBJ2-7): EAGVAQSPRYKIIEKRQSVAFWCNPISGHATLYWYQQILGQGPKLLIQFQNNGVVDDSQLPKDRFSAERLKGVDSTLKIQPAKLEDSAVYLCASSGGATSSEQYFGPGTRLTVT.

V gene TRBV19 combines with J gene TRBJ1-1; tentative D call: TRBD1 (5 bases). Germline assignment: CDR1 LNHDA and CDR2 SQIVND (reference sequence). Trimming removed 1 base from V and 2 bases from J, with 14 bases in between. The CDR3 sequence is 16 residues long. The CDR3, as DNA: TGTGCCAGTAGTATAGCGCCAGGGTCGGGCAACACTGAAGCTTTCTTT. Amino acids: CASSIAPGSGNTEAFF.

Concerning this clone itself: Other DNA sequences in this sample translate to the same CDR3. This chain's CDR3 is CASTGRYEQYF. Here the CDR3 DNA reads TGTGCCAGCACAGGGCGGTACGAGCAGTACTTC. V is TRBV2 and J is TRBJ2-7; tentative D call: TRBD1 (5 bases). The CDR3 loop spans 11 amino acids. Trimming cost V 7 bases and J 4 bases, with 8 bases left between them. Germline loops: CDR1 SNHLY, CDR2 FYNNEI.